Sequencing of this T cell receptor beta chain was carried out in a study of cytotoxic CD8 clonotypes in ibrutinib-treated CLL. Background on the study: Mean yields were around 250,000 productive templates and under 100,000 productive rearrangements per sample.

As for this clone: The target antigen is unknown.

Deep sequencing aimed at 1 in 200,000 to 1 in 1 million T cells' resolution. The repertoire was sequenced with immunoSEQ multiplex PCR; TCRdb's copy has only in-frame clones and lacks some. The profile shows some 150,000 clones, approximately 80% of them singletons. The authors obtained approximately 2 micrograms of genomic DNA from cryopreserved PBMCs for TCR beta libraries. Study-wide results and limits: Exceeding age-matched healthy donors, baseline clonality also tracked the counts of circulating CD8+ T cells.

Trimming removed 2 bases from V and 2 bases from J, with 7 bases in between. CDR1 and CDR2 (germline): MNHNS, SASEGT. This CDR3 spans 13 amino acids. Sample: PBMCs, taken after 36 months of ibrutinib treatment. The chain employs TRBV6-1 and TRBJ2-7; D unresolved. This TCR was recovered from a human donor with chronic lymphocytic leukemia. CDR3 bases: TGTGCCAGCAGTGAAATGGCACCCTACGAGCAGTACTTC. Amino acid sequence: CASSEMAPYEQYF.